Listed here are 18 T cell receptor beta chains from one sample, sequenced in a study of regulatory T cells in long-lasting Graves disease. The time point: persistent/refractory GD, antithyroid drugs over 5 years with positive TRAb. There was RNA extracted from PBMCs, and the TCR library was made from it. CDR3-region Arm-PCR and iRepertoire HTBI primers produced the TCR beta libraries. MiXCR, run by TCRdb on the multiplex PCR reads, gives a single entry per CDR3 protein. The sample comprises 350,000 to 450,000 distinct CDR3 sequences, 21% of which are singletons, and roughly an eighth rests with the top ten. This specimen was peripheral blood mononuclear cells (PBMCs), taken when the disease was refractory, from a patient treated with antithyroid drugs. The receptors stem from a female donor with Graves disease.

In regard to this clonotype: Germline and junction disagree at one end, which may indicate a read error. V is TRBV20-1 and J is TRBJ2-7; 13 bases are a match to TRBD2. Germline V gives CDR1 DFQATT, CDR2 SNEGSKA (reference sequence). The length of the CDR3 is 13 residues. The CDR3 nucleotides read TGCAGTGCCCCGACTAGCGGGAGGAACGAGCAGTGCTTC. Translating it yields CSAPTSGRNEQCF.

This clonotype was detected many times. This rearrangement joins TRBV2 to TRBJ1-1; TRBD1 is a possible D gene (5 bases). From germline, CDR1 is SNHLY and CDR2 FYNNEI. V was shortened by 6 bases and J by 0 bases, with 17 bases between the two germline ends. CDR3 length: 16 residues. CDR3 region: CASSVPGDVMNTEAFF. CDR3 in DNA: TGTGCCAGCAGCGTCCCCGGGGACGTCATGAACACTGAAGCTTTCTTT.

This clonotype was observed at least ten times. The chain uses TRBV3-1 and TRBJ2-7; tentatively, D is TRBD2 (5 bases). Trimming cost V 4 bases and J 7 bases, with 26 bases left between them. Looked up from germline, CDR1 is LGHDT and CDR2 is YNNKEL (reference sequence). The CDR3 covers 17 residues. For the CDR3, the DNA is TGTGCCAGCAGCCGCGCCCCCGGCCAGAGTACCCGGGGTGAGCAGTACTTC. Residues: CASSRAPGQSTRGEQYF.

This chain links TRBV5-1 with TRBJ2-7; D not resolved. The CDR3 runs to 16 residues. Germline V gene lookup returns CDR1 SGHRS and CDR2 YFSETQ. Between the trimmed V and J ends, which lost 4 bases and 2 bases, there was a span of 19 bases. Here the CDR3 reads CASSVTLDGQTYEQYF. The CDR3 coding sequence is TGCGCCAGCAGCGTAACTTTAGATGGGCAGACCTACGAGCAGTACTTC.

The V gene is TRBV6-2 or TRBV6-3, the J gene TRBJ2-1, with 9 nucleotides matching TRBD2. The germline V gene has CDR1 MNHEY and CDR2 SVGEGT. The CDR3 consists of 15 residues. The V and J ends lost 6 bases and 0 bases, in that order; junction bases with no gene match: 3. The CDR3 DNA follows: TGTGCCAGCAGCCCTAGCGGGGCCTCCTACAATGAGCAGTTCTTC. This gives the protein CASSPSGASYNEQFF.

Regarding this clonotype: This may come from a read error, since a much larger clone is one base off. Here the CDR3 reads CASSGGNTEAFF. In nucleotides, the CDR3 is TGTGCCAGCAGTGGGGGGAACACTGAAGCTTTCTTT. The rearrangement links TRBV25-1 to TRBJ1-1; no clear D. V was cut by 4 bases and J by 1 base, with 4 bases left in between. The CDR3 loop spans 12 amino acids. The germline V gene has CDR1 MGHDK and CDR2 SYGVNS. Complete variable domain (other parts from reference TRBV25-1 and TRBJ1-1): EADIYQTPRYLVIGTGKKITLECSQTMGHDKMYWYQQDPGMELHLIHYSYGVNSTEKGDLSSESTVSRIRTEHFPLTLESARPSHTSQYLCASSGGNTEAFFGQGTRLTVV.

This clonotype was detected ten times or more. The chain combines TRBV12-3 or TRBV12-4 with TRBJ1-2; possible D gene TRBD1, 5 bases. V was shortened by 1 base and J by 1 base, with 7 bases between the two germline ends. The CDR3 has 14 amino acids. This CDR3 is CASSLVGVNYGYTF. The CDR3 DNA reads as TGTGCCAGCAGTTTAGTGGGGGTTAACTATGGCTACACCTTC.

This clonotype was seen at least ten times. The rearrangement joins TRBV6-2 or TRBV6-3 to TRBJ1-6, with D hard to call. Trimming left V 2 bases short and J 6 bases short, with 20 bases between. There are 18 residues in the CDR3. Germline V gives CDR1 MNHEY, CDR2 SVGEGT. CDR3 in amino acids: CASSYRGSVLGGNSPLHF. DNA for the CDR3: TGTGCCAGCAGTTACCGAGGATCAGTCCTGGGTGGTAATTCACCCCTCCACTTT.

Many counts were recorded for this clonotype. The rearrangement uses TRBV28 and TRBJ1-2, with a tentative D call TRBD1 (6 bases). CDR3 length: 13 residues. The V end was cut by 5 bases, the J end by 9 bases, with 16 bases between. CDR1 and CDR2 (germline): MDHEN, SYDVKM. The CDR3 here is CASSRTAGRSYTF. CDR3 DNA: TGTGCCAGCAGTCGGACAGCGGGCCGGAGCTACACCTTC.

In the case of this clonotype: It may be a read error: a sequence one base away is much more abundant. The chain joins TRBV15 to TRBJ1-1; possible D gene TRBD1, 5 bases. In germline, CDR1 is LNHNV, CDR2 YYDKDF (reference sequence). The CDR3 totals 15 residues. CDR3 in amino acids: CATSRDRQGYTEALF. CDR3 bases: TGTGCCACCAGCAGAGATCGGCAGGGTTACACTGAAGCTCTCTTT.

This clonotype was observed a few times. The chain has TRBV30 and TRBJ2-1; D is perhaps TRBD2 (5 bases). The CDR3 length is 14 residues. V shed 4 bases and J shed 5 bases, with 15 bases lying between them. Germline CDR1 is GTSNPN and CDR2 is SVGIG (reference sequence). The DNA of the CDR3 is TGTGCCTGGAATTTTGTGGGAGTAAACAATGAGCAGTTCTTC. This encodes CAWNFVGVNNEQFF. The variable domain in full, completed from reference TRBV30 and TRBJ2-1, reads SQTIHQWPATLVQPVGSPLSLECTVEGTSNPNLYWYRQAAGRGLQLLFYSVGIGQISSEVPQNLSASRPQDRQFILSSKKLLLSDSGFYLCAWNFVGVNNEQFFGPGTRLTVL.

This clonotype was seen more than once but under ten times. The chain carries TRBV14 and TRBJ1-4; no clear D. This CDR3 has 16 residues. Trimming pared 1 base from V and 0 bases from J, leaving 9 bases between. Germline V gene sequence: CDR1 SGHDN, CDR2 FVKESK. CDR3 protein: CASSQVHGTTNEKLFF. In nucleotides, the CDR3 is TGTGCCAGCAGCCAAGTCCACGGAACAACTAATGAAAAACTGTTTTTT.

In its sample, this clonotype was seen many times. The V gene is TRBV28, the J gene TRBJ2-6; TRBD1 is a possible D gene (5 bases). V lost 8 bases and J 0 bases, leaving 8 bases between the germline ends. Germline V lookup: CDR1 MDHEN, CDR2 SYDVKM. The CDR3 covers 14 residues. The CDR3 sequence: CASHDSSGANVLTF. For the CDR3, the DNA is TGTGCCAGCCACGACAGCTCTGGGGCCAACGTCCTGACTTTC.

In the case of this clonotype: The junction departs from germline at one end; a sequencing error may be responsible. The rearrangement links TRBV28 to TRBJ1-1; D is unclear. The CDR3 is made up of 14 amino acids. Germline assignment: CDR1 MDHEN and CDR2 SYDVKM. In nucleotides, the CDR3 is TGTGTCAGCAGTTCGCTAATGGGTATTGCTGAAGCTTTCTTT. This gives the protein CVSSSLMGIAEAFF.

This clonotype was detected ten times or more. The chain has TRBV29-1 and TRBJ1-5; 9 bases are shared with TRBD1. CDR3 size: 14 residues. Germline V gene lookup returns CDR1 SQVTM and CDR2 ANQGSEA. J gave up 7 bases and V 4 bases, and 8 bases lay outside the gene matches. CDR3 sequence reads: CSVGTGALGQPQHF. CDR3 DNA: TGCAGCGTTGGGACAGGGGCCCTCGGGCAGCCCCAGCATTTT. The variable domain in full, completed from reference TRBV29-1 and TRBJ1-5, reads SAVISQKPSRDICQRGTSLTIQCQVDSQVTMMFWYRQQPGQSLTLIATANQGSEATYESGFVIDKFPISRPNLTFSTLTVSNMSPEDSSIYLCSVGTGALGQPQHFGDGTRLSIL.

The chain employs TRBV7-9 and TRBJ2-2; TRBD2 matches at 11 bases. From germline, CDR1 is SEHNR and CDR2 FQNEAQ (reference sequence). Trimming cost V 4 bases and J 5 bases; bases outside gene matches: 6. This CDR3 contains 16 residues. The CDR3: CASSSTGLAATGELFF. CDR3 in DNA: TGTGCCAGCAGCTCTACGGGACTAGCGGCGACCGGGGAGCTGTTTTTT.

This chain links TRBV4-1 with TRBJ1-5, with unresolved D. The germline V and J ends were trimmed by 0 bases and 3 bases, with 12 bases remaining between them. This CDR3 is 16 amino acids long. Germline V gives CDR1 MGHRA, CDR2 YSYEKL. CDR3 loop: CASSQEGQENNQPQHF. The DNA of the CDR3 is TGCGCCAGCAGCCAAGAGGGTCAGGAGAACAATCAGCCCCAGCATTTT.

V is TRBV7-9 and J is TRBJ2-5; D not resolved. The ends were cut back, 4 bases at V and 5 bases at J, with 14 bases in the middle. The CDR3 extends over 14 amino acids. Germline V gene data show CDR1 as SEHNR and CDR2 as FQNEAQ (reference sequence). The DNA for the CDR3 is TGTGCCAGCAGCTCAGCCTCTCGTGGGGAGACCCAGTACTTC. Encoded protein: CASSSASRGETQYF.